The clone carrying this T cell receptor beta chain has ten or more counts. The source of the sample is a study of CD8+CD57+ T cells in acquired aplastic anemia. Patients picked for sequencing had shown CD8+CD57+ cell expansion detected by flow cytometry. The patients, all of them, had severe acquired aplastic anemia. The study sampled blood from patients who had received no therapy. The study profiled TCR beta VDJ and CDR3 using genomic DNA as template. Each CDR3 protein is one row after TCRdb ran MiXCR on the reads. Of 200,000 or so distinct CDR3 sequences in the sample, about 62% were seen once. This CDR3 is built from 17 residues. Trimming removed 1 base from V and 4 bases from J; junction bases left unmatched: 11. Per germline, CDR1 SGHVS and CDR2 FNYEAQ.

J is TRBJ2-7 and V is TRBV7-6; 9 nucleotides match TRBD1. The source of this sequence is a human donor with aplastic anemia. Sequenced input: sorted CD4+, CD8+, or CD8+CD57+ T cells (not recorded which) from PBMCs. CDR3 in DNA: TGTGCCAGCAGCTTAGGGCTGACAGGGGGTAATAGGTACGAGCAGTACTTC. Translating it yields CASSLGLTGGNRYEQYF.